This TCR beta chain was retrieved from a study of regulatory T cells in long-lasting Graves disease. In building TCR beta libraries, iRepertoire HTBI primers were used together with Arm-PCR of CDR3 regions. Each CDR3 protein gets one entry after TCRdb re-called the multiplex PCR reads with MiXCR. The sample includes about 220,000 distinct CDR3 sequences, roughly 19% of them seen just once. Regarding time point: newly diagnosed GD, antithyroid drugs for less than 3 months. Preparation of the TCR library used RNA extracted from PBMCs. This clonotype was recorded at least ten times. There are 12 residues in the CDR3. Germline lookup yields CDR1 SQVTM and CDR2 ANQGSEA. V lost 7 bases, J lost 3 bases, and 9 bases lay in between. The same sample was also used in a study of T cells in Graves' hyperthyroidism and ophthalmopathy.

This clonotype originated in a woman in her twenties or thirties with Graves disease. This specimen was peripheral blood mononuclear cells (PBMCs), taken at new diagnosis, from a patient treated with antithyroid drugs. This chain links TRBV29-1 with TRBJ1-4, with D hard to call. Here the CDR3 reads CSATIANEKLFF. CDR3 bases: TGCAGCGCGACAATAGCTAATGAAAAACTGTTTTTT.